This T cell receptor (beta chain) comes out of a study of T-cell memory formation after mild COVID-19 (TCRdb year 2021). In terms of the full investigation: Most TCR sequence clusters were specific to one of the two donors. The cohort comprised two young, previously healthy adult volunteers, one female and one male. T-cell clones expanding and contracting after mild COVID-19 in two donors were tracked by longitudinal TCRalpha and TCRbeta repertoire sequencing.

V gives up 3 bases and J gives up 8 bases, and the segment between their germline ends measures 17 bases. The germline V gene yields KGHSH for CDR1 and LQKENI for CDR2. Counted from cysteine to phenylalanine, this CDR3 has 15 amino acids. Only the CDR3 portion is preserved as DNA: 45 bases, with reading frame beginning at the first base. The investigation overall reported the following: Only a couple of mild cases were covered by the study, and larger cohorts that include severe cases with pre-infection samples were considered necessary. Contracting CD4+ clones were located mainly in the CM and EM memory subsets, whereas CD8+ clones were found to be enriched in EMRA. SARS-CoV-2 specificity of the second-wave clones peaking on day 37 was not confirmed. The detection of some responding clones in pre-infection memory suggests that pre-existing cross-reactive memory T cells joined the SARS-CoV-2 response. Clones contracting from day 15 to 85 had balanced CD4/CD8 phenotypes, while a second wave expanding from day 15 to 37 was biased towards CD4+.

In this sample, this clonotype turned up a few times. Its antigen target is currently unknown. Base quality data are lacking; no much larger clone is found one base away. Sequencing was carried out with an Illumina NovaSeq 6000. cDNA libraries for TCRalpha and TCRbeta were prepared by 5'RACE using constant-segment primers, with sample barcodes and unique molecular identifiers added. Trizol reagent was used to extract RNA from every sample. Libraries were amplified in two PCR steps, with a second sample barcode and Illumina TruSeq adapters added in the second step. Sequencing of libraries was performed on an Illumina NovaSeq with 2 x 150 bp paired-end reads. Concerning the study's data processing: The reads were demultiplexed and collapsed into UMI-guided consensus sequences using migec v1.2.7. Using mixcr v2.1.11, UMI consensuses were aligned to TRA and TRB V and J templates and then assembled into clonotypes. Expanded or contracted clonotypes were those called significant by both edgeR and NoisET, with noise models trained on biological replicates. edgeR calls used a false discovery rate-adjusted p below 0.01 and a log2 fold-change threshold of 1. As an exploratory analysis of dynamics, max-normalized trajectories of the 1000 most abundant clonotypes were examined with PCA combined with hierarchical clustering. Separately sequenced CD4+ and CD8+ repertoires were used to assign a CD4 or CD8 phenotype to each responding clone. Starting from the raw public reads, TCRdb applied fastp trimming at Q25, assembled clones with MiXCR and retained in-frame beta chains. When rows share a CDR3 protein, they turn into one entry using the most common DNA and genes. The V and J calls shown here were made by TCRdb, not taken from the authors' results. This sample holds almost 350,000 distinct CDR3 sequences; 20% to 25% were observed only once. In total, the top ten clones hold around 20% of the sample.

Ficoll-Paque density gradient centrifugation was the method used to isolate PBMCs. The clonotype comes from a man between 18 and 29 years old who had mild COVID-19 (a few samples of this study predate the infection). The sample titles of this study are shuffled in the database, so cell type and time point are left out; the donor was told from shared clones. The sequence is built from TRBV18 and TRBJ2-1; TRBD1 is possibly the D segment (6 matching bases). Specimen: PBMCs or a T cell subset sorted from them (not recorded which). The DNA reads as follows: TGTGCCAGCTCACCCACAGGGTCGAGGTGGGATGAGCAGTTCTTC. This yields the protein CASSPTGSRWDEQFF.